This paragraph reports one TCR beta chain. Its antigen remains unidentified. Using quantitative 5'-RACE with molecular barcodes, the authors made TCR beta libraries. TCRdb reprocessed the 5' RACE reads with MiXCR, giving one entry per CDR3 protein. The repertoire consists of over 400,000 distinct CDR3 sequences, with roughly a quarter occurring once and the leading ten covering 0.89%. The data derive from a study of CD8 T cells in ankylosing spondylitis. Study-wide findings and caveats: What seemed typical of ankylosing spondylitis blood was a TCR beta motif built from eight highly homologous variants.

V gave up 7 bases and J gave up 2 bases, with 14 bases separating them. This CDR3 has 14 amino acids. Germline V lookup: CDR1 ENHRY, CDR2 SYGVKD. The sequenced material came from blood, either unsorted or a sorted T cell fraction (not recorded which). This receptor was identified in a male donor with ankylosing spondylitis. The chain links TRBV10-3 to TRBJ2-5; tentatively, D is TRBD2 (6 bases). The CDR3 reads CAIMGGEAQETQYF. The CDR3 coding sequence is TGTGCCATCATGGGGGGAGAGGCTCAAGAGACCCAGTACTTC.